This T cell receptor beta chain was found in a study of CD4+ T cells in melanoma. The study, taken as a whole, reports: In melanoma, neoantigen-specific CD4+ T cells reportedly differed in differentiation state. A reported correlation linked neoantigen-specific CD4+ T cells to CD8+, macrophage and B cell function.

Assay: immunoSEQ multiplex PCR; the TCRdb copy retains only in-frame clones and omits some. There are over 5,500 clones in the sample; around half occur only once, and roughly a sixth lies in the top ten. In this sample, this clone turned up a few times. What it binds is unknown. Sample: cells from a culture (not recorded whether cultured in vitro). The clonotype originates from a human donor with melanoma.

For the CDR3, the DNA is TGTGCCTGGGGGACAGGGATTGGCCAACTAGAAGCTTTCTTT. Amino acids: CAWGTGIGQLEAFF. The rearrangement joins TRBV30 to TRBJ1-1, with TRBD1 matching over 9 bases. The ends lost 5 bases at V and 8 bases at J; junction bases unmatched: 12. The germline V gene encodes CDR1 GTSNPN and CDR2 SVGIG (reference sequence). The CDR3 totals 14 residues.